One sample yielded the 9 T cell receptor beta chains listed below, sequenced in a study of cytomegalovirus exposure and HLA in healthy donors. The PCR made use of 60 Vbeta and 13 Jbeta primers. This table comes from immunoSEQ multiplex PCR, and its TCRdb copy is limited to in-frame clones, with some not included. The data contain about 110,000 clones, 67% of them singletons. Sequenced sample: PBMCs. These receptor sequences come from a man aged 18 to 30 in good health and CMV-seropositive.

This chain uses TRBV5-6 with TRBJ2-4, with 7 bases aligning to TRBD1. Germline V gene sequence: CDR1 SGHDT, CDR2 YYEEEE. The CDR3 is 16 residues long. The V and J ends lost 6 bases and 1 base, in that order; junction bases with no gene match: 10. The CDR3 region is CASTRTGEGAKNIQYF. The DNA of the CDR3 is TGTGCCAGCACCAGAACAGGGGAAGGGGCCAAAAACATTCAGTACTTC.

The chain recombines TRBV5-1 with TRBJ1-3, with 7 bases matching TRBD1. Germline assignment: CDR1 SGHRS and CDR2 YFSETQ. J gave up 3 bases and V 0 bases, and 9 bases lay outside the gene matches. The length of the CDR3 is 17 residues. CDR3 sequence reads: CASSLDPSTGSGNTIYF. The CDR3, as DNA: TGCGCCAGCAGCTTGGATCCCTCGACAGGGAGTGGAAACACCATATATTTT.

Here the CDR3 DNA reads TGCGCCAGCAGCTTAACAGGACAGGGGGCTTTTGGCTACACCTTC. Translating it yields CASSLTGQGAFGYTF. The rearrangement links TRBV5-1 to TRBJ1-2; the match to TRBD1 covers 11 bases. The CDR3 is made up of 15 amino acids. V was clipped by 2 bases and J by 7 bases; unmatched bases: 7. CDR1 SGHRS and CDR2 YFSETQ come from the germline V gene.

V and J are TRBV28 and TRBJ1-5, with D maybe TRBD1 (6 bases). This CDR3 has 15 residues. Germline V gene lookup returns CDR1 MDHEN and CDR2 SYDVKM. V was pared by 10 bases and J by 0 bases, with 16 bases between. The DNA for the CDR3 is TGTGCCATCACCGGACAGTACCATAGCAATCAGCCCCAGCATTTT. Protein sequence: CAITGQYHSNQPQHF.

CDR3 in DNA: TGTGCCAGCAGTCGCACAATCGTAAAGACCCAGTACTTC. Its protein product is CASSRTIVKTQYF. The genes are TRBV6-5 and TRBJ2-5; D is ambiguous. CDR1 and CDR2 (germline): MNHEY, SVGAGI. Trimming shortened V by 5 bases and J by 6 bases, and 13 bases separated the two germline ends. CDR3 length equals 13 residues.

In this sample, this clone turned up a few times. V and J are TRBV6-5 and TRBJ1-2; TRBD1 matches 10 bases. The J segment lost 8 bases and the V segment lost 6 bases, leaving 12 bases of the junction unmatched. CDR1 is MNHEY and CDR2 is SVGAGI in the germline V gene. This CDR3 is built from 15 residues. The CDR3 DNA follows: TGTGCCAGCAGCAGAACGGGACAGGGGTTGCGGGGCTACACCTTC. Its protein product is CASSRTGQGLRGYTF.

The chain links TRBV7-2 to TRBJ2-7, with TRBD2 matching 7 bases. Germline V CDR1 and CDR2: SGHTA, FQGNSA. Losses at the gene ends were 1 base for V and 4 bases for J; bases not matched to a gene: 1. This CDR3 comprises 13 residues. CDR3 protein: CASSLGGGYEQYF. In DNA, the CDR3 is TGTGCCAGCAGCTTAGGGGGGGGTTACGAGCAGTACTTC.

This clone was seen only a few times. This CDR3 is also generated by other DNA sequences in the sample. The DNA for the CDR3 is TGTGCCAGCAGTCCACCAGGGGCGGACAGGGGGCGGTACACTGAAGCTTTCTTT. Its protein is CASSPPGADRGRYTEAFF. This chain links TRBV28 with TRBJ1-1; 11 bases match TRBD1. Germline CDR1 and CDR2: MDHEN and SYDVKM. CDR3 length equals 18 residues. Trimming removed 5 bases from V and 3 bases from J; junction bases left unmatched: 14.

The chain is built from TRBV18 and TRBJ2-7; TRBD1 agrees at 10 bases. Germline V gives CDR1 KGHSH, CDR2 LQKENI. With 6 bases clipped from V and 4 bases from J, the junction kept 12 bases outside the gene matches. The CDR3 has 16 residues. For the CDR3, the DNA is TGTGCCAGCTCTCCGGGACAGGGGAGTTTGGGTTACGAGCAGTACTTC. This codes for CASSPGQGSLGYEQYF.